These 31 T cell receptor beta chains were sequenced from one sample in a study of blood T cell repertoires in COVID-19. The repertoire was sequenced with immunoSEQ multiplex PCR; TCRdb's copy has only in-frame clones and lacks some. The data show about 230,000 clones, with around 86% seen just once and roughly 12% held by the top ten. Sequenced: peripheral blood. These receptors were obtained from a middle-aged man with COVID-19, enrolled during active disease.

The J gene is TRBJ2-5, the V gene TRBV5-1, with D maybe TRBD2 (6 bases). CDR1 is SGHRS and CDR2 is YFSETQ in the germline V gene. CDR3 length: 15 residues. Trimming removed 0 bases from V and 4 bases from J, with 13 bases in between. CDR3 loop: CASSLVGGVGETQYF. In DNA form, the CDR3 reads TGCGCCAGCAGCTTGGTCGGAGGGGTGGGAGAGACCCAGTACTTC.

V usage is TRBV28 and J usage is TRBJ1-2; D gene uncertain. The CDR3 is 15 residues long. Trimming cost V 6 bases and J 5 bases, with 19 bases left between them. Germline CDR1 reads MDHEN; CDR2 reads SYDVKM. The DNA of the CDR3 is TGTGCCAGCAGCTTCCCCCGAGGGAGGTATTATGGCTACACCTTC. The encoded protein is CASSFPRGRYYGYTF.

The chain employs TRBV19 and TRBJ2-3; 8 nucleotides line up with TRBD2. The CDR3 is 15 residues long. Germline assignment: CDR1 LNHDA and CDR2 SQIVND (reference sequence). V lost 3 bases, J lost 1 base, and 3 bases stayed unmatched. The CDR3 sequence: CASSISGVGTDTQYF. DNA for the CDR3: TGTGCCAGTAGTATTAGCGGGGTGGGCACAGATACGCAGTATTTT.

V is TRBV2 and J is TRBJ1-5, with TRBD1 matching over 9 bases. Germline V gives CDR1 SNHLY, CDR2 FYNNEI. The J segment lost 4 bases and the V segment lost 0 bases, leaving 7 bases of the junction unmatched. The CDR3 length is 17 residues. The CDR3 region is CASSEALRQGVNQPQHF. Here the CDR3 DNA reads TGTGCCAGCAGTGAAGCGCTTCGACAGGGGGTGAATCAGCCCCAGCATTTT.

This clone was seen more than once but under ten times. V and J are TRBV10-2 and TRBJ1-4, with 11 bases aligning to TRBD1. With 4 bases clipped from V and 7 bases from J, the junction kept 5 bases outside the gene matches. CDR1 WSHSY and CDR2 SAAADI come from the germline V gene. This CDR3 is built from 15 residues. Here the CDR3 reads CASSGTGGSVEKLFF. The DNA for the CDR3 is TGCGCCAGCAGTGGGACAGGGGGCTCTGTTGAAAAACTGTTTTTT.

The chain employs TRBV30 and TRBJ2-5, with D perhaps matching TRBD2 (7 bases). Trimming left V 5 bases short and J 0 bases short, with 19 bases between. The CDR3 has 16 residues. Per germline, CDR1 GTSNPN and CDR2 SVGIG (reference sequence). The CDR3 region is CAWDFHGGANQETQYF. DNA of the CDR3: TGTGCCTGGGACTTCCATGGGGGGGCGAACCAAGAGACCCAGTACTTC.

The chain uses TRBV4-2 and TRBJ2-3; tentatively, D is TRBD1 (7 bases). Germline lookup yields CDR1 LGHNA and CDR2 YNFKEQ. The CDR3 runs 16 residues. The ends were cut back, 0 bases at V and 5 bases at J, with 15 bases in the middle. The CDR3 protein is CASSQEVRQGGDTQYF. The CDR3 nucleotides read TGTGCCAGCAGCCAAGAAGTAAGGCAGGGGGGAGATACGCAGTATTTT.

This chain links TRBV6-6 with TRBJ1-2; the D is unclear. Trimming took off 2 bases at V and 3 bases at J, with 13 bases between the two ends. Germline V gives CDR1 MNHNY, CDR2 SVGAGI (reference sequence). This CDR3 has 15 residues. In nucleotides, the CDR3 is TGTGCCAGCAGTTACCTCCAAGGCGGGGACTATGGCTACACCTTC. Its protein is CASSYLQGGDYGYTF.

This rearrangement joins TRBV7-9 to TRBJ1-1; D possibly corresponds to TRBD1 (5 bases). The V gene's germline CDR1 is SEHNR and CDR2 FQNEAQ (reference sequence). V was cut by 4 bases and J by 5 bases, with 20 bases left in between. This CDR3 is built from 16 residues. The chain's CDR3 is CASSSPPRDWGTEAFF. CDR3 nucleotides: TGTGCCAGCAGCTCACCCCCCCGGGACTGGGGGACTGAAGCTTTCTTT. Full variable domain (rest looked up from reference TRBV7-9 and TRBJ1-1): DTGVSQNPRHKITKRGQNVTFRCDPISEHNRLYWYRQTLGQGPEFLTYFQNEAQLEKSRLLSDRFSAERPKGSFSTLEIQRTEQGDSAMYLCASSSPPRDWGTEAFFGQGTRLTVV.

This chain uses TRBV3-1 (or the pseudogene TRBV3-2) with TRBJ2-5; 11 bases match TRBD2. V lost 0 bases to trimming and J lost 5 bases; unmatched junction nucleotides: 5. The CDR3 is 16 residues long. Germline V gene sequence: CDR1 LGHDT, CDR2 YNNKEL (reference sequence). CDR3 region: CASSQDSSGRLETQYF. CDR3 in DNA: TGTGCCAGCAGCCAAGATTCTAGCGGGAGGTTGGAGACCCAGTACTTC.

The sample holds one count of this clone. The V and J genes are TRBV5-6 and TRBJ1-2, with D possibly being TRBD1 (6 bases). This CDR3 region has 15 residues. V was cut by 5 bases and J by 1 base, with 15 bases left in between. Germline V gene sequence: CDR1 SGHDT, CDR2 YYEEEE. This CDR3 is CASRPEGVLNYGYTF. In nucleotides, the CDR3 is TGTGCCAGCAGACCCGAGGGGGTTCTTAACTATGGCTACACCTTC.

This rearrangement joins TRBV7-2 to TRBJ2-3; 11 nucleotides match TRBD1. CDR1 is SGHTA and CDR2 is FQGNSA in the germline V gene. The length of the CDR3 is 16 residues. V shed 0 bases and J 3 bases; nucleotides not matched to a gene: 2. The chain's CDR3 is CASSLAGTGGTDTQYF. The CDR3 DNA sequence: TGTGCCAGCAGCTTAGCCGGGACAGGGGGAACAGATACGCAGTATTTT.

The V and J genes are TRBV18 and TRBJ2-3; D is uncertain. V lost 5 bases and J 0 bases, leaving 6 bases between the germline ends. Germline V lookup: CDR1 KGHSH, CDR2 LQKENI. The CDR3 consists of 13 residues. CDR3 sequence reads: CASSDTSTDTQYF. The DNA for the CDR3 is TGTGCCAGCTCAGACACCAGCACAGATACGCAGTATTTT.

The chain has TRBV29-1 and TRBJ1-1; D is uncertain. The CDR3 has 12 residues. V was clipped by 6 bases and J by 4 bases, with 12 bases between them. The germline V gene has CDR1 SQVTM and CDR2 ANQGSEA. The CDR3 region has the DNA TGCAGCGTGGGCCCGTCGTTCACTGAAGCTTTCTTT. It codes for CSVGPSFTEAFF.

In this sample, this clone turned up a few times. This chain links TRBV2 with TRBJ2-1, with 8 positions matching TRBD2. Trimming took 6 bases from V and 5 from J; bases not matched to a gene: 9. The CDR3 runs to 15 residues. Germline V gene data show CDR1 as SNHLY and CDR2 as FYNNEI. CDR3 loop: CASSLEGTRDNEQFF. In DNA, the CDR3 is TGTGCCAGCAGCCTTGAGGGGACTAGGGACAATGAGCAGTTCTTC.

The chain uses TRBV5-4 and TRBJ1-6; tentatively, D is TRBD1 (6 bases). The V end lost 3 bases, the J end lost 10 bases, and 14 bases lay between the germline ends. The CDR3 consists of 14 residues. Germline loops: CDR1 SGHNT, CDR2 YYREEE (reference sequence). CDR3 region: CASSSQQGTSPLHF. CDR3 DNA: TGTGCCAGCAGCTCCCAACAGGGAACCTCACCCCTCCACTTT.

This CDR3 is CASSLSPGGAYSPLHF. In nucleotides, the CDR3 is TGTGCCAGCAGTCTGTCCCCAGGGGGCGCTTATTCACCCCTCCACTTT. V is TRBV27 and J is TRBJ1-6; 8 positions agree with TRBD1. Germline assignment: CDR1 MNHEY and CDR2 SMNVEV (reference sequence). The CDR3 sequence is 16 residues long. After removal of 5 bases from V and 8 bases from J, the junction contained 11 bases not matched to a gene.

The chain has TRBV6-5 and TRBJ2-2, with 7 bases matching TRBD1. The germline CDR1 and CDR2 sequences are MNHEY and SVGAGI. V lost 2 bases, J lost 4 bases, and 7 bases stayed unmatched. The CDR3 extends over 16 amino acids. CDR3 nucleotide sequence: TGTGCCAGCAGTTACGACGGCAGGGGGTCCACCGGGGAGCTGTTTTTT. It encodes CASSYDGRGSTGELFF.

The chain recombines TRBV30 with TRBJ2-3, with TRBD2 identical over 10 bases. With V trimmed by 8 bases and J by 6 bases, 8 bases remained unmatched. This CDR3 has 13 residues. CDR1 is GTSNPN and CDR2 is SVGIG in the germline V gene (reference sequence). The CDR3 here is CAGKAGGPDTQYF. The CDR3 DNA is TGTGCCGGGAAAGCGGGAGGGCCTGATACGCAGTATTTT. Filled out from reference TRBV30 and TRBJ2-3, the complete variable domain reads SQTIHQWPATLVQPVGSPLSLECTVEGTSNPNLYWYRQAAGRGLQLLFYSVGIGQISSEVPQNLSASRPQDRQFILSSKKLLLSDSGFYLCAGKAGGPDTQYFGPGTRLTVL.

The V gene is TRBV2, the J gene TRBJ2-7; D gene uncertain. Germline CDR1 and CDR2: SNHLY and FYNNEI. The CDR3 contains 11 residues. The V end was cut by 8 bases, the J end by 10 bases, with 15 bases between. The CDR3 DNA reads TGTGCCAGCCATGAGCCGGGTCTACAGTACTTC. Residues: CASHEPGLQYF. Looking up the rest from reference TRBV2 and TRBJ2-7 gives the full variable domain: EPEVTQTPSHQVTQMGQEVILRCVPISNHLYFYWYRQILGQKVEFLVSFYNNEISEKSEIFDDQFSVERPDGSNFTLKIRSTKLEDSAMYFCASHEPGLQYFGPGTRLTVT.

The V gene is TRBV18, the J gene TRBJ2-2; the match to TRBD1 covers 9 bases. V trimming: 6 bases; J trimming: 2 bases; junction bases outside the gene matches: 4. The CDR3 has 15 amino acids. In germline, CDR1 is KGHSH, CDR2 LQKENI. CDR3 protein: CASSPGQGNTGELFF. The CDR3 region has the DNA TGTGCCAGCTCGCCGGGACAGGGTAACACCGGGGAGCTGTTTTTT.

This chain connects TRBV7-2 to TRBJ1-4, with 7 bases lining up with TRBD1. The CDR3 length is 17 residues. The germline gives CDR1 SGHTA, CDR2 FQGNSA. V dropped 5 bases and J dropped 0; count of bases not matched to a gene: 9. The CDR3 spells CASSVRTGLATNEKLFF. Written as DNA, the CDR3 is TGTGCCAGCAGCGTCAGGACAGGACTCGCAACTAATGAAAAACTGTTTTTT.

The genes are TRBV27 and TRBJ1-6; D gene ambiguous. The CDR3 is 15 residues long. V was cut by 0 bases and J by 4 bases, with 7 bases left in between. Germline CDR1 and CDR2: MNHEY and SMNVEV (reference sequence). Here the CDR3 DNA reads TGTGCCAGCAGTTTATCTGGCAGGTATAATTCACCCCTCCACTTT. Protein product: CASSLSGRYNSPLHF.

The J gene is TRBJ2-7, the V gene TRBV6-1, with D perhaps TRBD1 (6 bases). The V end was cut by 2 bases, the J end by 6 bases, with 8 bases between. CDR3 length: 12 residues. CDR1 and CDR2 (germline): MNHNS, SASEGT. The CDR3 sequence: CASSETGREQYF. CDR3 sequence (DNA): TGTGCCAGCAGTGAAACAGGGCGCGAGCAGTACTTC.

V is TRBV25-1 and J is TRBJ1-2; possible D gene TRBD1, 6 bases. Trimming pared 10 bases from V and 7 bases from J, leaving 16 bases between. The CDR3 is made up of 12 amino acids. Germline V gene data show CDR1 as MGHDK and CDR2 as SYGVNS. The CDR3 here is CATSRQGFGYTF. Here the CDR3 DNA reads TGTGCCACCTCCAGGCAGGGGTTTGGCTACACCTTC.

The rearrangement uses TRBV6-6 and TRBJ1-2, with D tentatively TRBD1 (6 bases). The CDR3 spans 14 residues. In germline, CDR1 is MNHNY, CDR2 SVGAGI (reference sequence). V lost 2 bases and J 5 bases, leaving 12 bases between the germline ends. The CDR3 coding sequence is TGTGCCAGCAGTTACGGGGGGGCCGGGTATGGCTACACCTTC. This gives the protein CASSYGGAGYGYTF.

The chain couples TRBV7-2 to TRBJ2-5; a possible D gene is TRBD1 (6 bases). This CDR3 is built from 13 residues. The V and J ends lost 4 bases and 3 bases respectively, with 9 bases between them. The V gene's germline CDR1 is SGHTA and CDR2 FQGNSA. CDR3 residues: CASSSRGEETQYF. As DNA, the CDR3 is TGTGCCAGCAGCTCCAGGGGCGAAGAGACCCAGTACTTC.

V is TRBV5-1 and J is TRBJ2-7, with 8 bases matching TRBD2. From germline, CDR1 is SGHRS and CDR2 YFSETQ. V shed 0 bases, J shed 0 bases, and the junction held 5 bases outside the gene matches. CDR3 length: 16 residues. The CDR3 loop reads CASSLGGAGVSYEQYF. CDR3 DNA: TGCGCCAGCAGCTTGGGTGGAGCGGGAGTCTCCTACGAGCAGTACTTC.

The chain joins TRBV19 to TRBJ2-1; no definite D call. CDR1 LNHDA and CDR2 SQIVND come from the germline V gene (reference sequence). This CDR3 has 14 residues. Trimming took 2 bases from V and 0 from J, leaving 5 bases between them. The CDR3: CASSIRVSYNEQFF. CDR3 nucleotides: TGTGCCAGTAGTATACGGGTCTCCTACAATGAGCAGTTCTTC.

The V call is TRBV5-1, the J call TRBJ2-1, with 8 bases matching TRBD2. Trimming removed 4 bases from V and 1 base from J; junction bases left unmatched: 16. CDR3 length: 19 residues. Germline V gene data show CDR1 as SGHRS and CDR2 as YFSETQ. The CDR3 DNA follows: TGCGCCAGCAGCCCCGAAGGTCGCCGGAGCGGGAGTTCCTACAATGAGCAGTTCTTC. Its protein is CASSPEGRRSGSSYNEQFF.

J is TRBJ2-2 and V is TRBV2, with TRBD1 matching over 7 bases. Per the germline V gene, CDR1 is SNHLY and CDR2 is FYNNEI. This CDR3 is 13 amino acids long. V shed 6 bases and J 7 bases; nucleotides not matched to a gene: 5. CDR3 DNA sequence: TGTGCCAGCAGAGAGGGGGCAGTCGGGGAGCTGTTTTTT. Translation: CASREGAVGELFF.